These 5 T cell receptor beta chains share one sample of origin, sequenced in a study of cytomegalovirus exposure and HLA in healthy donors. PCR was performed using 60 Vbeta and 13 Jbeta primers. Produced via immunoSEQ multiplex PCR; TCRdb's table is partial and in-frame only. There are approximately 150,000 clones in the sample; roughly three quarters occur only once, and over 0.8% lies in the top ten. Sequencing used PBMCs. All receptors come from a woman in her sixties or seventies in good health and CMV-seronegative.

The V call is TRBV6-1, the J call TRBJ2-1; 10 nucleotides align to TRBD2. CDR1 and CDR2 (germline): MNHNS, SASEGT. CDR3 length: 15 residues. Trimming at V came to 8 bases and at J to 7 bases, leaving 11 bases not matched to a gene. The CDR3 loop is CASGLDSGGRNEQFF. In DNA form, the CDR3 reads TGTGCCAGCGGCCTTGATAGCGGGGGGAGAAATGAGCAGTTCTTC.

The V and J genes are TRBV5-6 and TRBJ2-1; the D gene is possibly TRBD1 (6 bases). CDR3 length: 16 residues. CDR1 and CDR2 from the germline V gene are SGHDT and YYEEEE. V shed 2 bases and J shed 0 bases, with 12 bases lying between them. DNA for the CDR3: TGTGCCAGCAGCTTAGGGCAGGGGAGCTCCTACAATGAGCAGTTCTTC. Encoded protein: CASSLGQGSSYNEQFF.

This chain joins TRBV30 and TRBJ1-1; 7 positions match TRBD1. Germline trimming cut 4 bases from V and 1 base from J; bases unmatched to any gene: 3. This CDR3 comprises 13 residues. Germline V gene sequence: CDR1 GTSNPN, CDR2 SVGIG (reference sequence). The CDR3 nucleotides read TGTGCCTGGAATCGACAGGGGAACACTGAAGCTTTCTTT. It translates to CAWNRQGNTEAFF.

The chain carries TRBV2 and TRBJ2-5; no firm D call. This CDR3 is built from 14 residues. Trimming removed 1 base from V and 0 bases from J, with 6 bases in between. CDR1 is SNHLY, CDR2 FYNNEI, per germline. CDR3 loop: CASSEDQDQETQYF. The DNA for the CDR3 is TGTGCCAGCAGTGAAGATCAGGACCAAGAGACCCAGTACTTC. Full variable domain (outside the CDR3, taken from reference TRBV2 and TRBJ2-5): EPEVTQTPSHQVTQMGQEVILRCVPISNHLYFYWYRQILGQKVEFLVSFYNNEISEKSEIFDDQFSVERPDGSNFTLKIRSTKLEDSAMYFCASSEDQDQETQYFGPGTRLLVL.

J is TRBJ2-3 and V is TRBV5-4; TRBD2 is a possible D gene (6 bases). Trimming cost V 0 bases and J 2 bases, with 13 bases left between them. CDR3 length equals 16 residues. The V gene's germline CDR1 is SGHNT and CDR2 YYREEE (reference sequence). CDR3 sequence reads: CASSLVPGALTDTQYF. As DNA, the CDR3 is TGTGCCAGCAGCTTGGTTCCGGGAGCCCTCACAGATACGCAGTATTTT.